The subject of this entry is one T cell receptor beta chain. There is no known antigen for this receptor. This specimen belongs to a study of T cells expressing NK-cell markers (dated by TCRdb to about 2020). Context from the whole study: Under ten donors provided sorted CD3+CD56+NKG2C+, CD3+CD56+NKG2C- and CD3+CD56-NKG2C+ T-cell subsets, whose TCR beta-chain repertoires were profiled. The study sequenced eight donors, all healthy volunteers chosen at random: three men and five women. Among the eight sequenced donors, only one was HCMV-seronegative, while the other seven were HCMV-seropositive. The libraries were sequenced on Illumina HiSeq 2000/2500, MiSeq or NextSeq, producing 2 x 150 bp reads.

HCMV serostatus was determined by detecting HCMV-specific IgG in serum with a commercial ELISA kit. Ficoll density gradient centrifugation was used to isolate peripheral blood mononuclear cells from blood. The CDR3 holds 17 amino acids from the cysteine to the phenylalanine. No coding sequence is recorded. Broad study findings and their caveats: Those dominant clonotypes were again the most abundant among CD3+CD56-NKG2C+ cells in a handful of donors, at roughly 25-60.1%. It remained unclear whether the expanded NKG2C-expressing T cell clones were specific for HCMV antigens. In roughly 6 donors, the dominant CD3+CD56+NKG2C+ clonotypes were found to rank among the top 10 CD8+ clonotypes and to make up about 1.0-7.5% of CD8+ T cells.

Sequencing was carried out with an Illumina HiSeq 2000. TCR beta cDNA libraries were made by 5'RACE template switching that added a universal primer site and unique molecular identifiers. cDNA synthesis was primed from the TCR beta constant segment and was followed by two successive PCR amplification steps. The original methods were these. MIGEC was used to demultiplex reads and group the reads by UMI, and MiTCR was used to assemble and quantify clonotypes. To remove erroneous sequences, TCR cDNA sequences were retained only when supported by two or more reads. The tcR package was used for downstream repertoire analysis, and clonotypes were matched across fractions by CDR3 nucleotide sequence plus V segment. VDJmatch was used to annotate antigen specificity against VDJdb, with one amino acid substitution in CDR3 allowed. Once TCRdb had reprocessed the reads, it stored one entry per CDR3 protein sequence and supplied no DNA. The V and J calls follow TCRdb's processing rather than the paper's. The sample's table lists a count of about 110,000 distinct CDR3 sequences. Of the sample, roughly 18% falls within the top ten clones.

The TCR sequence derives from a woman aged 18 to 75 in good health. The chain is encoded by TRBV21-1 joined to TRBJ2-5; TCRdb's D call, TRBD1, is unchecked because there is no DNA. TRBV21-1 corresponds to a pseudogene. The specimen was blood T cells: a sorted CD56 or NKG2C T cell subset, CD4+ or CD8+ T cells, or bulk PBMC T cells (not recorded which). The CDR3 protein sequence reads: CASSKARRDRGQETQYF.